This T cell receptor beta chain is drawn from a study of blood T cells in healthy people across ages. A J-beta primer mix and a sample-barcoded 5' primer were used in a second PCR of about 7 to 12 cycles. Any given sample supplied a minimum of 2.5 million CDR3-containing paired-end reads. TCRdb fed the 5' RACE reads into MiXCR, producing one record per CDR3 protein. The sample includes some 1.5 million distinct CDR3 sequences, under 30% seen only once; the top ten take around 7.7%. The CDR3 sequence is 16 residues long. V was cut by 7 bases and J by 5 bases, with 20 bases left in between. The gene calls are TRBV12-3 or TRBV12-4 and TRBJ2-2; D may correspond to TRBD1 or TRBD2 (5 bases each). The sample taken for sequencing was blood. The TCR was taken from a woman in her 30s in good health. This CDR3 reads CASKRDLHSYTGELFF. CDR3 DNA: TGTGCCAGCAAACGGGACCTCCATTCTTATACCGGGGAGCTGTTTTTT.